These T cell receptor beta chains were read from a single sample in a study of blood T cell repertoires in COVID-19. Using immunoSEQ multiplex PCR, the repertoire was profiled, and TCRdb retains in-frame clones only, with some absent. The sample yields 130,000 or so clones, around 85% seen once. Sequencing was carried out using peripheral blood. These receptors originate from a woman older than 75 with acute or convalescent COVID-19. The CDR3 runs from the conserved cysteine through the conserved F or W. A D gene is named only where the DNA matches it firmly. For some rows the clone size is stated as once, few or many, or as a class when expanded; others skip it.

DNA: TGTGCCAGCAGAACTAGCGGGACAGATACGCAGTATTTT
CDR3: CASRTSGTDTQYF
size: .
J: TRBJ2-3
D: TRBD2
V: TRBV6-5

DNA: TGTGCCAGCAGGACAGGGTTATATTCACCCCTCCACTTT
CDR3: CASRTGLYSPLHF
size: .
J: TRBJ1-6
D: TRBD1
V: TRBV6-6

DNA: TGTGCCAGCAGCCGAAACCTCCGAGGATACAATGAGCAGTTCTTC
CDR3: CASSRNLRGYNEQFF
size: .
J: TRBJ2-1
D: .
V: TRBV7-6

DNA: TGTGCCAGCTCCCCTGGGACAGCCAGTTGGACCAAAAACATTCAGTACTTC
CDR3: CASSPGTASWTKNIQYF
size: .
J: TRBJ2-4
D: TRBD1
V: TRBV2

DNA: TGTGCCAGCAGTTACCTCTCCGGGGTGATTCGCGTAGCGTATGGCTACACCTTC
CDR3: CASSYLSGVIRVAYGYTF
size: .
J: TRBJ1-2
D: .
V: TRBV6-2/TRBV6-3

DNA: TGTGCCACCAGCAGAGATTTAGCTGGGGCCAACGTCCTGACTTTC
CDR3: CATSRDLAGANVLTF
size: few
J: TRBJ2-6
D: .
V: TRBV15

DNA: TGTGCCAGCAGTTACCTTTCGGGCTCTGGAAACACCATATATTTT
CDR3: CASSYLSGSGNTIYF
size: .
J: TRBJ1-3
D: .
V: TRBV6-5

DNA: TGTGCCAGCAGCCATGGACAGCGAAATTCACCCCTCCACTTT
CDR3: CASSHGQRNSPLHF
size: .
J: TRBJ1-6
D: .
V: TRBV3-1/TRBV3-2

DNA: TGTGCCAGCAGTGACCGGACAGGGATCTACGAGCAGTACTTC
CDR3: CASSDRTGIYEQYF
size: .
J: TRBJ2-7
D: TRBD1
V: TRBV6-1

DNA: TGTGCCAGCAGCTTACTCCAGCAGGGCCCAGGAAACTATGGCTACACCTTC
CDR3: CASSLLQQGPGNYGYTF
size: once
J: TRBJ1-2
D: .
V: TRBV7-6

DNA: TGTGCCAGCAGCTTGCCCGGGACTGAAGCTTTCTTT
CDR3: CASSLPGTEAFF
size: few
J: TRBJ1-1
D: .
V: TRBV5-4

DNA: TGTGCCAGCAGCTTAGCGGCCGGATGGGGGACTAGCGTCAATGAGCAGTTCTTC
CDR3: CASSLAAGWGTSVNEQFF
size: .
J: TRBJ2-1
D: TRBD2
V: TRBV7-2

DNA: TGTGCCAGCAGTTTATACACCTACGAGCAGTACTTC
CDR3: CASSLYTYEQYF
size: .
J: TRBJ2-7
D: .
V: TRBV27

DNA: TGTGCCAGCAGTCCCTCCAATGAGCAGTTCTTC
CDR3: CASSPSNEQFF
size: .
J: TRBJ2-1
D: .
V: TRBV6-5

DNA: TGCGCCAGCAGCCTAACAGGCGGGGGCACTGAAGCTTTCTTT
CDR3: CASSLTGGGTEAFF
size: .
J: TRBJ1-1
D: .
V: TRBV5-1

DNA: TGTGCCAGCAGCAGGAGATTCGGACAGAATTACAATGAGCAGTTCTTC
CDR3: CASSRRFGQNYNEQFF
size: .
J: TRBJ2-1
D: .
V: TRBV5-6

DNA: TGCAGCGCCCAGCGAGGAGCCAAAAACATTCAGTACTTC
CDR3: CSAQRGAKNIQYF
size: .
J: TRBJ2-4
D: .
V: TRBV29-1

DNA: TGTGCCAGCAGTTTAAGCGGGTCTTCCTACAATGAGCAGTTCTTC
CDR3: CASSLSGSSYNEQFF
size: few
J: TRBJ2-1
D: .
V: TRBV27

DNA: TGTGCCAGCAGCTCCCGACTACAACGGGAGACCGGGGAGCTGTTTTTT
CDR3: CASSSRLQRETGELFF
size: .
J: TRBJ2-2
D: .
V: TRBV7-6

DNA: TGTGCCAGCAGCGGCCGGGACAGGGGGCGCGGGGAGACCCAGTACTTC
CDR3: CASSGRDRGRGETQYF
size: .
J: TRBJ2-5
D: TRBD1
V: TRBV7-2

DNA: TGTGCCAGTAGTATTATGCACAGGGAGGGTGGTGAAGCTTTCTTT
CDR3: CASSIMHREGGEAFF
size: .
J: TRBJ1-1
D: .
V: TRBV19